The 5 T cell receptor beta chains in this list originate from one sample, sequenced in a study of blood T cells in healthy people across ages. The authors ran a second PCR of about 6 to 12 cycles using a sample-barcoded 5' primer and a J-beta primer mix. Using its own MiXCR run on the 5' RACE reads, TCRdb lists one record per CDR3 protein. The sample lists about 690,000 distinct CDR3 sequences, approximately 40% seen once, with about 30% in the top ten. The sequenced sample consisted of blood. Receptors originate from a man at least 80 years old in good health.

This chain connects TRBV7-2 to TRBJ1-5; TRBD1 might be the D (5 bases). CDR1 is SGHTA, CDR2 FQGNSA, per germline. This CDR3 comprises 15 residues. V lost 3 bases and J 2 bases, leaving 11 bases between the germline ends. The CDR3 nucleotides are TGTGCCAGCAGCTTGGGGCAGTTTGGCAATCAGCCCCAGCATTTT. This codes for CASSLGQFGNQPQHF.

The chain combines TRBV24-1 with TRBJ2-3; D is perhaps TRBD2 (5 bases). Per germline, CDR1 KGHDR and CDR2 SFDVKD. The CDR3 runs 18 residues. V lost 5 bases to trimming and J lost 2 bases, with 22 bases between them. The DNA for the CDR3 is TGTGCCACCAGTGTGCGTAAGACGGGGAGCACGCACACAGATACGCAGTATTTT. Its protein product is CATSVRKTGSTHTDTQYF.

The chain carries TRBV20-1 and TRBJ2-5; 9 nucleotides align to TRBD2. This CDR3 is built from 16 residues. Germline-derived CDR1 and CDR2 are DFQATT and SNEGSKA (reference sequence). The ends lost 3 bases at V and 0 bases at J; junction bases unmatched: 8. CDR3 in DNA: TGCAGTGCTAGGATGCTAGCGGGACAGTACCAAGAGACCCAGTACTTC. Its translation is CSARMLAGQYQETQYF.

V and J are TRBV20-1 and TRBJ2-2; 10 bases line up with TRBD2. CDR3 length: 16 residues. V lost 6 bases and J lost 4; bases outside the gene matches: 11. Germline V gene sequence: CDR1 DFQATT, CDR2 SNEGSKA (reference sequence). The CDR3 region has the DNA TGCAGTGCCGCCCCTAGCGGGAGTCGGGGCACCGGGGAGCTGTTTTTT. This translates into CSAAPSGSRGTGELFF.

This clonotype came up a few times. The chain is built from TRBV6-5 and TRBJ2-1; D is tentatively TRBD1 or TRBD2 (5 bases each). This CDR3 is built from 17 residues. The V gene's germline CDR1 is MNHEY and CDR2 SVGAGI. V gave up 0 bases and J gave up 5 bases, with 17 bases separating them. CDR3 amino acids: CASSYSNFAGTDNEQFF. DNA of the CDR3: TGTGCCAGCAGTTACTCGAACTTCGCCGGGACGGACAATGAGCAGTTCTTC.